This T cell receptor (beta chain) was sequenced during a study of blood T cell repertoires in COVID-19. Study background: Material from acute and convalescent COVID-19 was sourced from the United States, Italy and Spain. Sample material is recorded as cDNA or gDNA derived from T cells, B-cell-depleted T cells, or PBMCs.

V was trimmed by 1 base and J by 4 bases, leaving 14 bases between them. The CDR3 runs to 16 residues. CDR1 and CDR2 from the germline V gene are SGHNT and YYREEE (reference sequence). As processed by the authors: Amplification from reference gene primers served as the basis for estimated nucleated cell counts. The data were produced by immunoSEQ multiplex PCR, yet TCRdb's version contains in-frame clones alone and is incomplete. Clone size and the V and J calls come from that table; the DNA yielded D and trimming. The profile covers roughly 100,000 clones, with about nine tenths appearing a single time and 4.2% taken by the ten largest.

Sequencing was done on a sample of peripheral blood. The clonotype was recovered from a man aged 18 to 35 with acute or convalescent COVID-19. The gene calls are TRBV5-4 and TRBJ2-2; tentatively, D is TRBD1 (6 bases). CDR3 sequence: CASSLMAGVPTGELFF. The CDR3 region has the DNA TGTGCCAGCAGCTTGATGGCAGGGGTCCCCACCGGGGAGCTGTTTTTT.